Following are 10 T cell receptor beta chains from one sample sequenced in a study of T cell repertoires in cytomegalovirus infection (dated by TCRdb to between 2018 and 2021). This sample was sequenced with an Illumina HiSeq 1500. TCRdb applied fastp at Q25 and MiXCR to the public reads, then kept only in-frame beta chains. A single entry per CDR3 protein holds the most common genes and DNA from its merged rows. A total of 300,000 to 400,000 distinct CDR3 sequences appear in this sample, 18% of them only once. The top ten clones comprise roughly 8.7% of the sample. Sequencing was done on a sample of PBMCs. These receptors were collected from a human donor in good health (CMV status not recorded). Some clones in this sample may be carry-over from other donors' samples.

In this sample, this clonotype turned up many times. The gene calls are TRBV29-1 and TRBJ2-1, with a weak D call TRBD2 (5 bases). This CDR3 region has 15 residues. V was trimmed by 1 base and J by 2 bases, leaving 12 bases between them. CDR1 and CDR2 (germline): SQVTM, ANQGSEA. The CDR3 nucleotides read TGCAGCGTTGAAGGAGGGATTACTACCTACAATGAGCAGTTCTTC. It is translated as CSVEGGITTYNEQFF.

The V call is TRBV29-1, the J call TRBJ1-2; D remains unclear. The ends were cut back, 4 bases at V and 5 bases at J, with 8 bases in the middle. CDR3 size: 11 residues. Germline loops: CDR1 SQVTM, CDR2 ANQGSEA. The CDR3 bases are TGCAGCGTTGGGGAGGGTTATGGCTACACCTTC. Residues: CSVGEGYGYTF.

The genes are TRBV20-1 and TRBJ2-6, with 8 positions matching TRBD2. The CDR3 consists of 15 residues. V was clipped by 4 bases and J by 6 bases; unmatched bases: 8. Germline loops: CDR1 DFQATT, CDR2 SNEGSKA (reference sequence). The CDR3 reads CSATTGGAAANVLTF. The CDR3 DNA follows: TGCAGTGCTACGACCGGGGGGGCAGCGGCCAACGTCCTGACTTTC.

In this sample, this clonotype turned up once. This sequence may be a read error, since a much larger clone differs from it by one base. The J gene is TRBJ2-4, the V gene TRBV7-6; D not certain. This CDR3 is 14 amino acids long. The germline CDR1 and CDR2 sequences are SGHVS and FNYEAQ. V was clipped by 1 base and J by 5 bases, with 9 bases between them. The CDR3: CASSLDEQENIQYF. The CDR3 DNA reads as TGTGCCAGCAGCTTAGACGAGCAAGAAAACATTCAGTACTTC. The full variable domain, with the rest looked up from reference TRBV7-6 and TRBJ2-4, is GAGVSQSPRYKVTKRGQDVALRCDPISGHVSLYWYRQALGQGPEFLTYFNYEAQQDKSGLPNDRFSAERPEGSISTLTIQRTEQRDSAMYRCASSLDEQENIQYFGAGTRLSVL.

This clonotype was counted many times. The rearrangement joins TRBV4-1 to TRBJ1-2; D is unresolved. The length of the CDR3 is 14 residues. V lost 3 bases and J lost 3, with 11 bases in between. Germline V gene sequence: CDR1 MGHRA, CDR2 YSYEKL. The CDR3 region has the DNA TGCGCCAGCAGCCAGCTAGACGGAGACTATGGCTACACCTTC. Translated, it gives CASSQLDGDYGYTF.

This clonotype was counted many times. V and J are TRBV7-8 and TRBJ2-7, with D uncertain. The length of the CDR3 is 13 residues. Germline-derived CDR1 and CDR2 are SGHVS and FQNEAQ. V was clipped by 2 bases and J by 5 bases, with 10 bases between them. This CDR3 reads CASSLKAVHEQYF. CDR3 sequence (DNA): TGTGCCAGCAGCTTAAAGGCGGTCCACGAGCAGTACTTC. Full variable domain (missing parts from reference TRBV7-8 and TRBJ2-7): GAGVSQSPRYKVAKRGQDVALRCDPISGHVSLFWYQQALGQGPEFLTYFQNEAQLDKSGLPSDRFFAERPEGSVSTLKIQRTQQEDSAVYLCASSLKAVHEQYFGPGTRLTVT.

This clonotype was picked up a small number of times. The genes are TRBV20-1 and TRBJ2-1, with TRBD1 matching 9 bases. Trimming at V came to 2 bases and at J to 8 bases, leaving 13 bases not matched to a gene. Germline CDR1 reads DFQATT; CDR2 reads SNEGSKA (reference sequence). The CDR3 extends over 16 amino acids. The CDR3 coding sequence is TGCAGTGCTAGATGGTGGGGACAGGGTTTTGGGGATGAGCAGTTCTTC. Protein: CSARWWGQGFGDEQFF.

The gene calls are TRBV12-3 or TRBV12-4 and TRBJ1-5; perhaps TRBD1 as D (5 bases). V was cut by 6 bases and J by 9 bases, with 15 bases left in between. The CDR3 has 13 residues. The CDR3 protein is CASSTDKIAPQHF. CDR3 in DNA: TGTGCCAGCAGCACGGACAAAATAGCGCCCCAGCATTTT.

The CDR3 DNA is TGTGCCAGCAGTTGGGGACAGGGAAGGGAAAAACTGTTTTTT. It yields the protein CASSWGQGREKLFF. The rearrangement uses TRBV6-1 and TRBJ1-4; 9 bases are shared with TRBD1. Trimming took 5 bases from V and 8 from J; bases not matched to a gene: 6. CDR3 length equals 14 residues. Germline V gene lookup returns CDR1 MNHNS and CDR2 SASEGT.

The V and J genes are TRBV2 and TRBJ2-3, with D uncertain. The germline V and J ends were trimmed by 7 bases and 2 bases, with 10 bases remaining between them. CDR1 and CDR2 (germline): SNHLY, FYNNEI. This CDR3 comprises 13 residues. The CDR3, as DNA: TGTGCCAGCAAGTGGCAGAACACAGATACGCAGTATTTT. This translates into CASKWQNTDTQYF.